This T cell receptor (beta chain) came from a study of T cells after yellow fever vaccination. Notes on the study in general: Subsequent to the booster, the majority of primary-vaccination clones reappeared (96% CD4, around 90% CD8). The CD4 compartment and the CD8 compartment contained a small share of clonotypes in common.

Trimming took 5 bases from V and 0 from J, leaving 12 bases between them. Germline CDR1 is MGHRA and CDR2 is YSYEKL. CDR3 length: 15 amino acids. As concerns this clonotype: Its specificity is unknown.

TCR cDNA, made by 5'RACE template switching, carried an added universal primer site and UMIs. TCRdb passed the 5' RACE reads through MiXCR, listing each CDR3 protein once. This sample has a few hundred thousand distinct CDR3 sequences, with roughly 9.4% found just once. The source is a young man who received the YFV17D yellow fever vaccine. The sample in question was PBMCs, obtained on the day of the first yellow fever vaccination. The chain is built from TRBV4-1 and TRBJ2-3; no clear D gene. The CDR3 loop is CASSEGDGSTDTQYF. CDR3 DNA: TGCGCCAGCAGCGAAGGTGACGGGAGCACAGATACGCAGTATTTT.